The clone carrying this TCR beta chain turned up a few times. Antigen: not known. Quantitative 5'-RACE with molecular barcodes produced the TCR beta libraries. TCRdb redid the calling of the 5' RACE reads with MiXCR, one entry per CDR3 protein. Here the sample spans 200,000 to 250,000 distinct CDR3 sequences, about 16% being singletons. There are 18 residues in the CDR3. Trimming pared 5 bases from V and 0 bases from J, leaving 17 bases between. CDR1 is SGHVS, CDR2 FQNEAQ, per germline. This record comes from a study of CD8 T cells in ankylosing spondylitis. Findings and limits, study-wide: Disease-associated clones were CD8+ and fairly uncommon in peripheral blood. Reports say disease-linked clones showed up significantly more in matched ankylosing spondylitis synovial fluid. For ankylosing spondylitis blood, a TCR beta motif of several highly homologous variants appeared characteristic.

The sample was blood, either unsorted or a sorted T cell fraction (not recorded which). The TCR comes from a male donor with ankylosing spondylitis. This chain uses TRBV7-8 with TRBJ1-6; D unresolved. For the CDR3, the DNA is TGTGCCAGCAGCATACGGGAGATTCATCTCTCCTATAATTCACCCCTCCACTTT. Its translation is CASSIREIHLSYNSPLHF.